A single sample gave rise to the 31 T cell receptor beta chains below, sequenced in a study of CD8 T cells in Susac syndrome. With random hexamers, roughly 0.45 to 1 ug RNA was reverse transcribed. TCRdb redid the calling of the immunoSEQ multiplex PCR reads with MiXCR, one entry per CDR3 protein. Of 95,000 to 150,000 distinct CDR3 sequences in the sample, around 94% are singletons; the top ten hold about 0.28%. Material: CD8+ T cells from PBMCs. All receptors derive from a human donor with Susac syndrome.

The V and J genes are TRBV25-1 and TRBJ1-2, with D possibly being TRBD1 (5 bases). The V and J ends lost 3 bases and 0 bases respectively, with 8 bases between them. The CDR3 loop spans 14 amino acids. Germline V gene sequence: CDR1 MGHDK, CDR2 SYGVNS. CDR3 sequence reads: CASSDTGANYGYTF. In DNA form, the CDR3 reads TGTGCCAGCAGTGATACAGGAGCTAACTATGGCTACACCTTC.

The gene calls are TRBV14 and TRBJ2-1; possibly TRBD1 for D (5 bases). This CDR3 region has 15 residues. V was trimmed by 1 base and J by 2 bases, leaving 9 bases between them. Germline V gene data show CDR1 as SGHDN and CDR2 as FVKESK. The CDR3 loop is CASSQGRVTYNEQFF. CDR3 nucleotide sequence: TGTGCCAGCAGCCAAGGCAGGGTAACCTACAATGAGCAGTTCTTC.

The chain couples TRBV20-1 to TRBJ1-3; no definite D call. The V end lost 1 base, the J end lost 1 base, and 8 bases lay between the germline ends. The CDR3 is made up of 14 amino acids. Germline V gene data show CDR1 as DFQATT and CDR2 as SNEGSKA (reference sequence). The CDR3 DNA sequence: TGCAGTGCTAGAGGCAGGCTTTCTGGAAACACCATATATTTT. Translation: CSARGRLSGNTIYF.

This clonotype showed up just a few times. This chain uses TRBV9 with TRBJ2-3; D gene ambiguous. In germline, CDR1 is SGDLS, CDR2 YYNGEE. The CDR3 extends over 13 amino acids. The V and J ends lost 0 bases and 5 bases respectively, with 7 bases between them. The CDR3 protein is CASSVGGEDTQYF. DNA for the CDR3: TGTGCCAGCAGCGTAGGCGGAGAAGATACGCAGTATTTT.

The chain is built from TRBV11-2 and TRBJ1-2; the match to TRBD1 covers 7 bases. Germline V lookup: CDR1 SGHAT, CDR2 FQNNGV. This CDR3 has 14 amino acids. The junction had 8 bases not matched to a gene; V was cut back by 2 bases and J by 8 bases. CDR3 coding DNA: TGTGCCAGCAGCTTACCGGCGACAGGGAAGGGCTACACCTTC. Translating gives CASSLPATGKGYTF.

The chain employs TRBV15 and TRBJ2-7, with D possibly being TRBD2 (6 bases). Trimming took off 3 bases at V and 2 bases at J, with 8 bases between the two ends. Germline V lookup: CDR1 LNHNV, CDR2 YYDKDF (reference sequence). This CDR3 contains 13 residues. CDR3 bases: TGTGCCACCAGCAGCCGGGAGACCTACGAGCAGTACTTC. Protein product: CATSSRETYEQYF.

This clonotype appeared once. J is TRBJ1-2 and V is TRBV6-5; maybe TRBD1 (6 bases). The CDR3 runs to 14 residues. The V gene's germline CDR1 is MNHEY and CDR2 SVGAGI. V shed 0 bases and J shed 3 bases, with 8 bases lying between them. This CDR3 is CASSYSEGDYGYTF. The CDR3 DNA sequence: TGTGCCAGCAGTTACTCGGAGGGGGACTATGGCTACACCTTC.

The chain carries TRBV20-1 and TRBJ1-2, with D tentatively TRBD1 (5 bases). Germline V gives CDR1 DFQATT, CDR2 SNEGSKA (reference sequence). Trimming pared 0 bases from V and 0 bases from J, leaving 14 bases between. The length of the CDR3 is 16 residues. The CDR3 region has the DNA TGCAGTGCTAGAGATCGGTTGCAGGGCCCTAACTATGGCTACACCTTC. As protein: CSARDRLQGPNYGYTF.

The genes are TRBV5-1 and TRBJ2-1; D is undetermined. The germline V gene has CDR1 SGHRS and CDR2 YFSETQ. This CDR3 is built from 15 residues. Trimming shortened V by 4 bases and J by 0 bases, and 11 bases separated the two germline ends. The CDR3 bases are TGCGCCAGCAGCGTGAAGGTGGGCTCCTACAATGAGCAGTTCTTC. It specifies CASSVKVGSYNEQFF.

The sample holds one count of this clonotype. J is TRBJ2-1 and V is TRBV5-4, with D maybe TRBD2 (7 bases). With 0 bases removed from V and 4 bases from J, the gap between germline ends came to 11 bases. Germline values: CDR1 SGHNT, CDR2 YYREEE (reference sequence). This CDR3 region has 15 residues. The CDR3 loop reads CASSLGGGLYNEQFF. CDR3 nucleotide sequence: TGTGCCAGCAGCTTGGGCGGGGGCTTATACAATGAGCAGTTCTTC.

The rearrangement uses TRBV20-1 and TRBJ2-4; maybe TRBD2 (5 bases). The CDR3 runs 15 residues. Germline lookup yields CDR1 DFQATT and CDR2 SNEGSKA (reference sequence). V was shortened by 0 bases and J by 7 bases, with 16 bases between the two germline ends. This CDR3 is CSARDEGGSGNIQYF. As DNA, the CDR3 is TGCAGTGCTAGAGATGAGGGCGGGTCTGGGAACATTCAGTACTTC.

The V call is TRBV30, the J call TRBJ2-1; 8 nucleotides align to TRBD2. Germline V gene sequence: CDR1 GTSNPN, CDR2 SVGIG (reference sequence). The trim removed 3 bases at V and 4 bases at J, leaving 8 bases unmatched. The length of the CDR3 is 15 residues. The CDR3: CAWRQPGGRYNEQFF. CDR3 sequence (DNA): TGTGCCTGGAGACAACCGGGGGGGCGGTACAATGAGCAGTTCTTC.

This clonotype showed up just once. The rearrangement links TRBV24-1 to TRBJ2-1, with D uncertain. V was clipped by 9 bases and J by 11 bases, with 7 bases between them. Germline CDR1 KGHDR, CDR2 SFDVKD. CDR3 length: 9 residues. The CDR3 sequence: CATPSQQFF. Here the CDR3 DNA reads TGTGCCACCCCCTCGCAGCAGTTCTTC.

The V gene is TRBV2, the J gene TRBJ2-7; TRBD1 aligns across 8 bases. Trimming at V came to 10 bases and at J to 6 bases, leaving 8 bases not matched to a gene. There are 12 residues in the CDR3. Germline loops: CDR1 SNHLY, CDR2 FYNNEI. CDR3 region: CAILKQGGEQYF. The DNA for the CDR3 is TGTGCCATCCTGAAACAGGGGGGCGAGCAGTACTTC.

This clonotype was detected a few times. The chain recombines TRBV6-2 or TRBV6-3 with TRBJ1-5; 10 bases map to TRBD1. There are 16 residues in the CDR3. CDR1 MNHEY and CDR2 SVGEGT come from the germline V gene. V was clipped by 6 bases and J by 1 base; unmatched bases: 6. CDR3 in DNA: TGTGCCAGCAGGGGGACAGGGGATCTGAGCAATCAGCCCCAGCATTTT. It specifies CASRGTGDLSNQPQHF.

V and J are TRBV30 and TRBJ2-7; D perhaps matches TRBD1 (6 bases). The CDR3 loop spans 15 amino acids. V lost 0 bases and J 0 bases, leaving 12 bases between the germline ends. In germline, CDR1 is GTSNPN, CDR2 SVGIG (reference sequence). The CDR3 region has the DNA TGTGCCTGGAGTGTAGGGCCAGGGGACTCCTACGAGCAGTACTTC. Amino acids: CAWSVGPGDSYEQYF.

V is TRBV27 and J is TRBJ2-3; no definite D call. The CDR3 is 13 residues long. Per germline, CDR1 MNHEY and CDR2 SMNVEV (reference sequence). V gave up 5 bases and J gave up 7 bases, with 13 bases separating them. CDR3 in DNA: TGTGCCAGCAGTGTCCCGGGTCTAAATACGCAGTATTTT. Its protein is CASSVPGLNTQYF.

This clonotype was counted between two and nine times. The rearrangement uses TRBV7-9 and TRBJ1-1; D perhaps matches TRBD1 (5 bases). The CDR3 covers 12 residues. Germline V gene data show CDR1 as SEHNR and CDR2 as FQNEAQ (reference sequence). The V end was cut by 5 bases, the J end by 4 bases, with 8 bases between. CDR3 coding DNA: TGTGCCAGCAGCGCGGGGCTCACTGAAGCTTTCTTT. It translates to CASSAGLTEAFF.

The chain combines TRBV9 with TRBJ2-5, with 12 bases that match TRBD2. The CDR3 sequence is 15 residues long. Germline lookup yields CDR1 SGDLS and CDR2 YYNGEE. Germline trimming cut 4 bases from V and 5 bases from J; bases unmatched to any gene: 6. CDR3 protein: CASSRASGGVETQYF. For the CDR3, the DNA is TGTGCCAGCAGCCGAGCTAGCGGGGGGGTGGAGACCCAGTACTTC.

The chain employs TRBV9 and TRBJ2-3, with D perhaps matching TRBD2 (6 bases). This CDR3 is built from 14 residues. The V gene's germline CDR1 is SGDLS and CDR2 YYNGEE. V gave up 4 bases and J gave up 6 bases, with 15 bases separating them. The CDR3 nucleotides read TGTGCCAGCAGCCTCGAGGGACTGCGGGATACGCAGTATTTT. Its protein product is CASSLEGLRDTQYF. The full variable domain, with the rest looked up from reference TRBV9 and TRBJ2-3, is DSGVTQTPKHLITATGQRVTLRCSPRSGDLSVYWYQQSLDQGLQFLIQYYNGEERAKGNILERFSAQQFPDLHSELNLSSLELGDSALYFCASSLEGLRDTQYFGPGTRLTVL.

This clonotype has a single count. J is TRBJ2-3 and V is TRBV2; 8 bases fit TRBD2. CDR1 SNHLY and CDR2 FYNNEI come from the germline V gene. This CDR3 has 15 residues. J was trimmed by 1 base and V by 6 bases; bases with no gene match: 6. The CDR3 DNA reads as TGTGCCAGCAGCGAGAGGCGGGGGGGCACAGATACGCAGTATTTT. Its translation: CASSERRGGTDTQYF.

The V call is TRBV29-1, the J call TRBJ2-7; 8 bases align to TRBD1. CDR1 and CDR2 from the germline V gene are SQVTM and ANQGSEA. After removal of 4 bases from V and 2 bases from J, the junction contained 4 bases not matched to a gene. This CDR3 contains 13 residues. CDR3 in DNA: TGCAGCGTTGCTACAGGGGGGACCTACGAGCAGTACTTC. It is translated as CSVATGGTYEQYF.

This chain connects TRBV15 to TRBJ2-3; 11 bases line up with TRBD2. In germline, CDR1 is LNHNV, CDR2 YYDKDF (reference sequence). Germline trimming cut 3 bases from V and 0 bases from J; bases unmatched to any gene: 2. The CDR3 contains 16 residues. The CDR3 DNA reads TGTGCCACCAGCAGGACTAGCGGGGCTAGCACAGATACGCAGTATTTT. Its protein product is CATSRTSGASTDTQYF.

The chain recombines TRBV4-2 with TRBJ1-3; D ambiguous. V was cut by 6 bases and J by 3 bases, with 3 bases left in between. The CDR3 runs 11 residues. CDR1 is LGHNA and CDR2 is YNFKEQ in the germline V gene. The CDR3, as DNA: TGTGCCAGCAGGGATGGAAACACCATATATTTT. It is translated as CASRDGNTIYF.

This clonotype occurred once. CDR3 nucleotides: TGTGCCAGCAGTTGCCAGGACCGGACAGTTTGCAAGACCCAGTACTTC. Translating gives CASSCQDRTVCKTQYF. The J gene is TRBJ2-5, the V gene TRBV6-5; possible D gene TRBD1, 6 bases. V lost 4 bases and J 6 bases, leaving 21 bases between the germline ends. CDR1 and CDR2 from the germline V gene are MNHEY and SVGAGI. The CDR3 is made up of 16 amino acids.

This chain joins TRBV9 and TRBJ2-7; TRBD1 is a possible D gene (5 bases). Germline values: CDR1 SGDLS, CDR2 YYNGEE. Trimming took 3 bases from V and 0 from J, leaving 19 bases between them. The CDR3 contains 17 residues. The CDR3 nucleotides are TGTGCCAGCAGCGAGGCAGACAGCGCCTCATTCTCCTACGAGCAGTACTTC. It is translated as CASSEADSASFSYEQYF.

The chain carries TRBV12-3 or TRBV12-4 and TRBJ2-5; D is perhaps TRBD1 or TRBD2 (5 bases each). V lost 0 bases and J 5 bases, leaving 7 bases between the germline ends. This CDR3 spans 13 amino acids. CDR3 region: CASSLAGVETQYF. The CDR3 DNA reads TGTGCCAGCAGTTTAGCGGGGGTTGAGACCCAGTACTTC.

The rearrangement links TRBV25-1 to TRBJ2-7; D remains unclear. Germline V lookup: CDR1 MGHDK, CDR2 SYGVNS. V lost 5 bases, J lost 0 bases, and 17 bases lay in between. This CDR3 contains 16 residues. The CDR3 loop is CASSSSHPVDSYEQYF. The CDR3 region has the DNA TGTGCCAGCAGTTCCTCCCATCCAGTGGACTCCTACGAGCAGTACTTC.

The J gene is TRBJ2-7, the V gene TRBV5-6, with D perhaps matching TRBD1 (6 bases). The CDR3 runs 15 residues. Germline V CDR1 and CDR2: SGHDT, YYEEEE. V was clipped by 4 bases and J by 6 bases, with 20 bases between them. CDR3 region: CASSKEGGTRGEQYF. CDR3 nucleotides: TGTGCCAGCAGCAAAGAAGGGGGAACGAGAGGCGAGCAGTACTTC.

The genes are TRBV5-4 and TRBJ2-4; D is undetermined. The germline CDR1 and CDR2 sequences are SGHNT and YYREEE (reference sequence). V was shortened by 0 bases and J by 8 bases, with 6 bases between the two germline ends. The CDR3 is 12 amino acids. CDR3 sequence (DNA): TGTGCCAGCAGCTTGGCCCCAGACATTCAGTACTTC. The encoded protein is CASSLAPDIQYF.

This clonotype appeared once. CDR3 loop: CASSQRTALGQETQYF. DNA of the CDR3: TGTGCCAGCAGCCAACGGACAGCCTTGGGCCAAGAGACCCAGTACTTC. This rearrangement joins TRBV14 to TRBJ2-5, with D possibly being TRBD1 (6 bases). V was pared by 2 bases and J by 1 base, with 14 bases between. The CDR3 has 16 amino acids. Germline V gives CDR1 SGHDN, CDR2 FVKESK. Combining the CDR3 with reference TRBV14 and TRBJ2-5 gives the whole variable domain EAGVTQFPSHSVIEKGQTVTLRCDPISGHDNLYWYRRVMGKEIKFLLHFVKESKQDESGMPNNRFLAERTGGTYSTLKVQPAELEDSGVYFCASSQRTALGQETQYFGPGTRLLVL.